This T cell receptor (beta chain) was documented in a study of beta chain features in type 1 diabetes. Turning to the study itself: Comparable age, gender and cell yields were observed in patients relative to healthy donors. Across the samples, over 85 million sorted cells were examined in total. Points from the study as a whole: In comparison with healthy donors, patients had naive, central memory and Treg TCRB repertoires that appeared more similar. Here, the possible influence of HLA type (on TCRB rearrangement) remained unresolved.

CDR3 length: 13 amino acids. Germline V gene lookup returns CDR1 MNHEY and CDR2 SMNVEV (reference sequence). A note on this clone: Its antigen is as yet unknown.

Sequencing targeted expressed TCRB transcripts, as all isolated RNA had been reverse transcribed. Here immunoSEQ multiplex PCR was the method, and the copy in TCRdb shows in-frame clones only, minus some. The sample includes roughly 120,000 clones, 40% of them seen just once. The chain joins TRBV27 to TRBJ2-5; D uncertain. TRBJ2-7 matches the DNA end more closely, so the J call is doubtful. The TCR originated in a woman aged 18 to 35 in good health. The sample comprised stem cell memory CD4+ T cells from blood. The chain's CDR3 is CASSLRSPYEQYF. The CDR3 DNA is TGTGCCAGCAGTTTACGGTCTCCCTACGAGCAGTACTTC.